These T cell receptor beta chains were read from a single sample in a study of response to subunit inactivated influenza vaccine. TCRdb analysed the RT-PCR reads with MiXCR anew, one entry per CDR3 protein. The table has fewer than 750,000 distinct CDR3 sequences, 14% seen once. The material was PBMCs from blood, obtained about 11 days after vaccination. These receptors were taken from a man aged 45-65 years who received an inactivated influenza vaccine. The CDR3 runs from the conserved cysteine through the conserved F or W. Fields, in order: J gene, V gene, CDR3 length, D gene, clone size, CDR3 protein, CDR3 DNA. A D gene is named only where the DNA matches it firmly. Expanded clones get a size class; other rows say once, few or many, or leave the size out.

j_gene: TRBJ2-2; v_gene: TRBV29-1; len: 12; d_gene: NA; abundance: few; CDR3aa: CSVERDTGELFF; CDR3nt: TGCAGCGTGGAAAGGGATACCGGGGAGCTGTTTTTT
j_gene: TRBJ2-7; v_gene: TRBV11-2; len: 13; d_gene: NA; abundance: few; CDR3aa: CASSLDHPYEQYF; CDR3nt: TGTGCCAGCAGCTTAGACCACCCCTACGAGCAGTACTTC
j_gene: TRBJ2-7; v_gene: TRBV10-3; len: 13; d_gene: TRBD1; abundance: NA; CDR3aa: CAISPGTGDEQYF; CDR3nt: TGTGCCATCAGTCCCGGGACAGGGGACGAGCAGTACTTC
j_gene: TRBJ2-3; v_gene: TRBV28; len: 15; d_gene: TRBD1; abundance: many; CDR3aa: CASRGGDTGADTQYF; CDR3nt: TGTGCCAGCAGGGGTGGGGACACAGGGGCAGATACGCAGTATTTT
j_gene: TRBJ2-6; v_gene: TRBV12-3/TRBV12-4; len: 15; d_gene: TRBD1; abundance: NA; CDR3aa: CASSRTGSGANVLTF; CDR3nt: TGTGCCAGCAGCCGGACAGGGTCTGGGGCCAACGTCCTGACTTTC
j_gene: TRBJ1-3; v_gene: TRBV29-1; len: 13; d_gene: TRBD1; abundance: NA; CDR3aa: CSVGQGDGNTIYF; CDR3nt: TGCAGCGTTGGACAGGGTGATGGAAACACCATATATTTT
j_gene: TRBJ2-5; v_gene: TRBV7-9; len: 15; d_gene: NA; abundance: NA; CDR3aa: CASSFNGGLRETQYF; CDR3nt: TGTGCCAGCAGTTTTAACGGAGGCTTACGGGAGACCCAGTACTTC
j_gene: TRBJ1-5; v_gene: TRBV9; len: 14; d_gene: NA; abundance: few; CDR3aa: CASSVGPDNQPQHF; CDR3nt: TGTGCCAGCAGCGTAGGTCCGGACAATCAGCCCCAGCATTTT
j_gene: TRBJ2-5; v_gene: TRBV5-1; len: 15; d_gene: TRBD2; abundance: NA; CDR3aa: CASSSVAGAQETQYF; CDR3nt: TGCGCCAGCAGCTCCGTAGCGGGGGCCCAAGAGACCCAGTACTTC
j_gene: TRBJ2-2; v_gene: TRBV30; len: 13; d_gene: NA; abundance: NA; CDR3aa: CAWSVLQAGELFF; CDR3nt: TGTGCCTGGAGTGTATTACAGGCCGGGGAGCTGTTTTTT
j_gene: TRBJ1-3; v_gene: TRBV7-9; len: 16; d_gene: NA; abundance: many; CDR3aa: CASSPSRFTSGNTIYF; CDR3nt: TGTGCCAGCAGCCCCAGCCGCTTTACCTCTGGAAACACCATATATTTT
j_gene: TRBJ2-7; v_gene: TRBV12-3/TRBV12-4; len: 13; d_gene: NA; abundance: many; CDR3aa: CASSLAGRGEQYF; CDR3nt: TGTGCCAGCAGTTTAGCGGGGAGAGGGGAGCAGTACTTC
j_gene: TRBJ2-3; v_gene: TRBV12-3/TRBV12-4; len: 15; d_gene: TRBD2; abundance: few; CDR3aa: CASRPTSADTDTQYF; CDR3nt: TGTGCCAGCAGACCCACTAGCGCAGACACAGATACGCAGTATTTT
j_gene: TRBJ2-1; v_gene: TRBV9; len: 14; d_gene: TRBD2; abundance: few; CDR3aa: CASSGASGYNEQFF; CDR3nt: TGTGCCAGCAGCGGGGCTAGCGGCTACAATGAGCAGTTCTTC
j_gene: TRBJ2-1; v_gene: TRBV5-1; len: 14; d_gene: NA; abundance: NA; CDR3aa: CASSPFGAYNEQFF; CDR3nt: TGCGCCAGCAGCCCCTTCGGCGCATACAATGAGCAGTTCTTC
j_gene: TRBJ1-4; v_gene: TRBV18; len: 15; d_gene: TRBD1; abundance: NA; CDR3aa: CASSPSGTVNEKLFF; CDR3nt: TGTGCCAGCTCACCAAGTGGGACAGTAAATGAAAAACTGTTTTTT
j_gene: TRBJ1-6; v_gene: TRBV18; len: 16; d_gene: TRBD1; abundance: many; CDR3aa: CASSLGTGGSNSPLHF; CDR3nt: TGTGCCAGCTCACTCGGGACAGGGGGGTCGAATTCACCCCTCCACTTT
j_gene: TRBJ2-7; v_gene: TRBV6-5; len: 16; d_gene: TRBD1; abundance: NA; CDR3aa: CASSYEALDRGGEQYF; CDR3nt: TGTGCCAGCAGTTACGAGGCGCTAGACAGGGGCGGCGAGCAGTACTTC
j_gene: TRBJ2-3; v_gene: TRBV10-3; len: 13; d_gene: NA; abundance: NA; CDR3aa: CASLAVGTDTQYF; CDR3nt: TGTGCCTCGTTAGCGGTGGGCACAGATACGCAGTATTTT
j_gene: TRBJ2-1; v_gene: TRBV11-2; len: 15; d_gene: NA; abundance: few; CDR3aa: CASSPGGTLYNEQFF; CDR3nt: TGTGCCAGCAGCCCAGGGGGGACCCTCTACAATGAGCAGTTCTTC
j_gene: TRBJ2-2; v_gene: TRBV10-3; len: 12; d_gene: NA; abundance: NA; CDR3aa: CAISESVGELFF; CDR3nt: TGTGCCATCAGTGAGTCGGTCGGGGAGCTGTTTTTT
j_gene: TRBJ1-1; v_gene: TRBV13; len: 14; d_gene: NA; abundance: NA; CDR3aa: CASSGRLGETEAFF; CDR3nt: TGTGCCAGCAGCGGACGGTTGGGGGAAACTGAAGCTTTCTTT
j_gene: TRBJ1-1; v_gene: TRBV12-3/TRBV12-4; len: 14; d_gene: TRBD1; abundance: many; CDR3aa: CASSMTGTNTEAFF; CDR3nt: TGTGCCAGCAGCATGACAGGGACGAACACTGAAGCTTTCTTT
j_gene: TRBJ2-5; v_gene: TRBV5-1; len: 15; d_gene: TRBD2; abundance: few; CDR3aa: CASSLSGSTQETQYF; CDR3nt: TGCGCCAGCAGCTTGAGCGGGAGTACACAAGAGACCCAGTACTTC
j_gene: TRBJ2-1; v_gene: TRBV7-6; len: 15; d_gene: NA; abundance: few; CDR3aa: CASSLEEGYGNEQFF; CDR3nt: TGTGCCAGCAGCTTAGAGGAGGGGTATGGCAATGAGCAGTTCTTC
j_gene: TRBJ2-5; v_gene: TRBV5-1; len: 16; d_gene: TRBD2; abundance: few; CDR3aa: CASSSGLAGGRETQYF; CDR3nt: TGCGCCAGCAGCTCAGGACTAGCGGGCGGCAGGGAGACCCAGTACTTC
j_gene: TRBJ2-2; v_gene: TRBV20-1; len: 14; d_gene: TRBD2; abundance: NA; CDR3aa: CSAKTSGNAGELFF; CDR3nt: TGCAGTGCTAAGACTAGCGGGAATGCCGGGGAGCTGTTTTTT
j_gene: TRBJ2-3; v_gene: TRBV19; len: 14; d_gene: NA; abundance: NA; CDR3aa: CASSMGGGTDTQYF; CDR3nt: TGTGCCAGTAGTATGGGAGGAGGCACAGATACGCAGTATTTT
j_gene: TRBJ2-7; v_gene: TRBV6-5; len: 15; d_gene: TRBD2; abundance: NA; CDR3aa: CASSLTLAGTYEQYF; CDR3nt: TGTGCCAGCAGTTTAACGCTAGCGGGGACCTACGAGCAGTACTTC
j_gene: TRBJ2-7; v_gene: TRBV6-5; len: 15; d_gene: NA; abundance: few; CDR3aa: CASSYSGTAAYEQYF; CDR3nt: TGTGCCAGCAGTTACTCCGGGACCGCCGCCTACGAGCAGTACTTC
j_gene: TRBJ2-5; v_gene: TRBV4-3; len: 16; d_gene: TRBD1; abundance: many; CDR3aa: CASSQEYRGKGETQYF; CDR3nt: TGCGCCAGCAGCCAAGAGTACAGGGGGAAGGGAGAGACCCAGTACTTC
j_gene: TRBJ2-3; v_gene: TRBV7-8; len: 14; d_gene: TRBD1; abundance: NA; CDR3aa: CASSSRGKTDTQYF; CDR3nt: TGTGCCAGCAGCTCCAGGGGGAAGACAGATACGCAGTATTTT
j_gene: TRBJ1-2; v_gene: TRBV29-1; len: 12; d_gene: TRBD1; abundance: NA; CDR3aa: CSVVRGGGGYTF; CDR3nt: TGCAGCGTTGTTAGAGGGGGCGGTGGCTACACCTTC
j_gene: TRBJ2-1; v_gene: TRBV20-1; len: 14; d_gene: TRBD2; abundance: NA; CDR3aa: CSATVAGRLDEQFF; CDR3nt: TGCAGTGCTACGGTAGCGGGAAGACTCGATGAGCAGTTCTTC
j_gene: TRBJ2-2; v_gene: TRBV28; len: 14; d_gene: TRBD1; abundance: few; CDR3aa: CASIPGQERRELFF; CDR3nt: TGTGCCAGCATACCGGGACAGGAACGCCGGGAGCTGTTTTTT
j_gene: TRBJ2-7; v_gene: TRBV5-1; len: 14; d_gene: NA; abundance: many; CDR3aa: CASSLGPNLGEQYF; CDR3nt: TGCGCCAGCAGCTTGGGGCCAAATCTGGGCGAGCAGTACTTC
j_gene: TRBJ2-1; v_gene: TRBV15; len: 15; d_gene: NA; abundance: NA; CDR3aa: CATSRVGASYNEQFF; CDR3nt: TGTGCCACCAGCAGAGTAGGAGCGTCCTACAATGAGCAGTTCTTC
j_gene: TRBJ2-7; v_gene: TRBV21-1; len: 14; d_gene: NA; abundance: NA; CDR3aa: CASSNQGNRGEQYF; CDR3nt: TGTGCCAGCAGCAACCAGGGCAATAGGGGGGAGCAGTACTTC
j_gene: TRBJ2-1; v_gene: TRBV4-1; len: 20; d_gene: TRBD2; abundance: NA; CDR3aa: CASSQDLPTSGTILNNEQFF; CDR3nt: TGCGCCAGCAGCCAAGACCTCCCGACTAGCGGGACTATCCTCAACAATGAGCAGTTCTTC
j_gene: TRBJ2-2; v_gene: TRBV10-3; len: 11; d_gene: NA; abundance: NA; CDR3aa: CASGGTGELFF; CDR3nt: TGTGCCTCAGGGGGGACCGGGGAGCTGTTTTTT
j_gene: TRBJ1-6; v_gene: TRBV10-3; len: 18; d_gene: NA; abundance: few; CDR3aa: CAISESQQASSYNSPLHF; CDR3nt: TGTGCCATCAGTGAGTCCCAGCAGGCGAGCTCCTATAATTCACCCCTCCACTTT
j_gene: TRBJ2-7; v_gene: TRBV4-3; len: 15; d_gene: NA; abundance: NA; CDR3aa: CASSQERKFSYEQYF; CDR3nt: TGCGCCAGCAGCCAAGAACGGAAATTCTCCTACGAGCAGTACTTC
j_gene: TRBJ2-1; v_gene: TRBV6-1; len: 15; d_gene: TRBD2; abundance: few; CDR3aa: CASSPLGGGNNEQFF; CDR3nt: TGTGCCAGCAGCCCCCTGGGGGGAGGGAACAATGAGCAGTTCTTC
j_gene: TRBJ2-5; v_gene: TRBV29-1; len: 12; d_gene: TRBD1; abundance: many; CDR3aa: CSVGQARETQYF; CDR3nt: TGCAGCGTCGGACAGGCTAGGGAGACCCAGTACTTC
j_gene: TRBJ2-3; v_gene: TRBV4-1; len: 17; d_gene: NA; abundance: NA; CDR3aa: CASSQIADPRQGDTQYF; CDR3nt: TGCGCCAGCAGCCAGATTGCGGACCCCCGGCAGGGAGATACGCAGTATTTT
j_gene: TRBJ1-2; v_gene: TRBV4-3; len: 18; d_gene: NA; abundance: NA; CDR3aa: CASSQDERAGRVYYGYTF; CDR3nt: TGCGCCAGCAGCCAAGATGAAAGGGCAGGGAGAGTTTACTATGGCTACACCTTC
j_gene: TRBJ1-2; v_gene: TRBV11-2; len: 11; d_gene: NA; abundance: NA; CDR3aa: CASSAYSDYTF; CDR3nt: TGTGCCAGCAGCGCCTATTCGGACTACACCTTC
j_gene: TRBJ2-1; v_gene: TRBV12-3/TRBV12-4; len: 14; d_gene: NA; abundance: many; CDR3aa: CASSFFSGSNEQFF; CDR3nt: TGTGCCAGCAGTTTTTTTTCGGGATCCAATGAGCAGTTCTTC
j_gene: TRBJ1-1; v_gene: TRBV9; len: 16; d_gene: NA; abundance: NA; CDR3aa: CASSVVSGPMNTEAFF; CDR3nt: TGTGCCAGCAGCGTAGTTTCGGGGCCGATGAACACTGAAGCTTTCTTT
j_gene: TRBJ2-1; v_gene: TRBV27; len: 18; d_gene: TRBD2; abundance: NA; CDR3aa: CASSLSSSGTWGDNEQFF; CDR3nt: TGTGCCAGCAGTTTATCTTCTAGCGGTACCTGGGGGGACAATGAGCAGTTCTTC
j_gene: TRBJ2-5; v_gene: TRBV10-3; len: 14; d_gene: NA; abundance: many; CDR3aa: CAISDRGNQETQYF; CDR3nt: TGTGCCATCAGTGATCGGGGAAATCAAGAGACCCAGTACTTC
j_gene: TRBJ1-1; v_gene: TRBV30; len: 14; d_gene: NA; abundance: few; CDR3aa: CAWRGDGPHTEAFF; CDR3nt: TGTGCCTGGAGGGGGGACGGCCCACACACTGAAGCTTTCTTT
j_gene: TRBJ2-7; v_gene: TRBV18; len: 14; d_gene: TRBD1; abundance: NA; CDR3aa: CASSKGQGSYEQYF; CDR3nt: TGTGCCAGCTCAAAAGGACAGGGCTCCTACGAGCAGTACTTC
j_gene: TRBJ2-1; v_gene: TRBV29-1; len: 15; d_gene: TRBD2; abundance: many; CDR3aa: CSVDIAGSNYNEQFF; CDR3nt: TGCAGCGTAGATATAGCGGGGAGTAACTACAATGAGCAGTTCTTC
j_gene: TRBJ2-2; v_gene: TRBV25-1; len: 15; d_gene: NA; abundance: few; CDR3aa: CASSARRTGNGELFF; CDR3nt: TGTGCCAGCAGTGCCCGCCGGACCGGGAACGGGGAGCTGTTTTTT
j_gene: TRBJ2-1; v_gene: TRBV7-6; len: 17; d_gene: TRBD2; abundance: NA; CDR3aa: CASSLWTSGGRYNEQFF; CDR3nt: TGTGCCAGCAGCTTGTGGACTAGCGGGGGGCGTTACAATGAGCAGTTCTTC
j_gene: TRBJ2-3; v_gene: TRBV7-2; len: 13; d_gene: NA; abundance: NA; CDR3aa: CASSLDPGNTQYF; CDR3nt: TGTGCCAGCAGCTTAGACCCCGGGAATACGCAGTATTTT
j_gene: TRBJ2-1; v_gene: TRBV5-6; len: 13; d_gene: NA; abundance: many; CDR3aa: CASNSFDRYEQFF; CDR3nt: TGTGCCAGCAATAGCTTTGATCGGTATGAGCAGTTCTTC
j_gene: TRBJ2-1; v_gene: TRBV4-2; len: 15; d_gene: TRBD1; abundance: few; CDR3aa: CASSQEQGNYNEQFF; CDR3nt: TGTGCCAGCAGCCAAGAACAGGGGAACTACAATGAGCAGTTCTTC